This T cell receptor beta chain came from a study of blood T cell repertoires in COVID-19. Study at large: Material from acute and convalescent COVID-19 was sourced from the United States, Italy and Spain. The analysed material was cDNA or gDNA that came from T cells, B-cell-depleted T cells, or PBMCs.

Patients at the Seattle site were enrolled during active infection and followed longitudinally. In the original analysis: Amplification from reference gene primers served as the basis for estimated nucleated cell counts. Profiling relied on immunoSEQ multiplex PCR, and the TCRdb table lists in-frame clones only, not all of them. The V and J calls and the clone size are those of that table, but D and trimming were determined from the DNA. The table has fewer than 400,000 clones, around 90% seen once. Germline V gene sequence: CDR1 SGHTA, CDR2 FQGNSA. The CDR3 is 15 amino acids. Between the trimmed V and J ends, which lost 2 bases and 1 base, there was a span of 11 bases.

The sequenced sample consisted of peripheral blood. V and J are TRBV7-2 and TRBJ1-1, with D perhaps matching TRBD1 (6 bases). The sequence was obtained from a woman in her 30s with COVID-19, enrolled during active disease. The CDR3: CASSLSGGTNTEAFF. CDR3 DNA: TGTGCCAGCAGCTTAAGTGGGGGCACGAACACTGAAGCTTTCTTT.